The clone carrying this T cell receptor (beta chain) turned up a few times. Its specificity is unknown. This CDR3 region has 12 residues. Germline lookup yields CDR1 SGHKS and CDR2 YYEKEE (reference sequence). Trimming took off 4 bases at V and 4 bases at J, with 8 bases between the two ends. These data come from a study of identical twins. Each cDNA held unique molecular identifiers, and template switching gave it a universal primer site. TCRdb re-analysed the 5' RACE reads in MiXCR, keeping a single row per CDR3 protein. Of approximately 890,000 distinct CDR3 sequences in the sample, approximately 13% were seen once. The study, taken as a whole, reports: Sharing of beta out-of-frame sequences by twins showed a weaker excess. In zero-insertion analyses, partial confounding could arise from invariant MAIT and iNKT cells.

Another study also made use of these data, one on yellow fever vaccine responses in identical twins.

What was sequenced was PBMCs. This receptor was taken from a woman under 30 in good health. The V call is TRBV5-5, the J call TRBJ2-5; D is unresolved. The chain's CDR3 is CASSRVRETQYF. CDR3 DNA: TGTGCCAGCAGCCGGGTCAGAGAGACCCAGTACTTC.